This T cell receptor beta chain was sequenced for a study of T cell responses to AZD1222 COVID-19 vaccine. Study results and caveats: Of the AZD1222 recipients, only 6 or 7 were seropositive at baseline.

Looked up from germline, CDR1 is WSHSY and CDR2 is SAAADI. Germline trimming cut 8 bases from V and 4 bases from J; bases unmatched to any gene: 10. CDR3 length: 14 amino acids. This clone has more than one count but fewer than ten. Its target is unknown. Data came from immunoSEQ multiplex PCR; TCRdb stores just in-frame clones and leaves some out. The sample lists some 150,000 clones, about 81% seen once, with 4.1% in the top ten. The specimen was peripheral blood, collected on day 0 of MenACWY control vaccination. This clonotype was sampled from an adult in good health. The V and J genes are TRBV10-2 and TRBJ1-2; 7 nucleotides agree with TRBD1. For the CDR3, the DNA is TGCGCCAGCGCGGTAGGGGGCGGTAGCTATGGCTACACCTTC. Its protein is CASAVGGGSYGYTF.